This T cell receptor beta chain was sequenced in a study of early T cells in non-severe SARS-CoV-2 infection. Each CDR3 protein is one row after TCRdb ran MiXCR on the 5' RACE reads. The profile shows about 55,000 distinct CDR3 sequences, roughly an eighth of them singletons. This clonotype was picked up many times. Germline values: CDR1 MNHEY, CDR2 SMNVEV (reference sequence). CDR3 length equals 14 residues. V lost 2 bases and J 2 bases, leaving 10 bases between the germline ends. V is TRBV27 and J is TRBJ2-7; D tentatively fits TRBD1 or TRBD2 (5 bases each). The specimen was whole blood. The sequence was collected from an adult who was a healthcare worker with PCR-confirmed SARS-CoV-2 infection or an uninfected control (not recorded which). CDR3 region: CASSLTGTAYEQYF. CDR3 DNA: TGTGCCAGCAGTTTAACCGGGACGGCCTACGAGCAGTACTTC.